The clone carrying this T cell receptor beta chain was counted a few times. In the original workflow: The assay estimated nucleated cells by amplifying reference gene primers. Measured with immunoSEQ multiplex PCR; TCRdb has only the in-frame clones, and not every one. V and J calls and clone size are those listed in that table; D and trimming were worked out from the DNA. The table lists over 150,000 clones, approximately 91% of them singletons. It was during active infection that Seattle patients were enrolled and then longitudinally followed. From germline, CDR1 is MDHEN and CDR2 SYDVKM. Between the trimmed V and J ends, which lost 6 bases and 3 bases, there was a span of 14 bases. There are 14 residues in the CDR3. These data are taken from a study of blood T cell repertoires in COVID-19.

The material sequenced was peripheral blood. This chain links TRBV28 with TRBJ1-1; unclear D gene. This receptor was obtained from a man over 45 with COVID-19, enrolled during active disease. The CDR3 protein is CASSPTPRDTEAFF. The CDR3 region has the DNA TGTGCCAGCAGCCCTACCCCGAGGGACACTGAAGCTTTCTTT. The full variable domain, completed using reference TRBV28 and TRBJ1-1, is DVKVTQSSRYLVKRTGEKVFLECVQDMDHENMFWYRQDPGLGLRLIYFSYDVKMKEKGDIPEGYSVSREKKERFSLILESASTNQTSMYLCASSPTPRDTEAFFGQGTRLTVV.